The rows below give T cell receptor beta chains drawn from one sample of a study of blood T cell repertoires in COVID-19. Generated by immunoSEQ multiplex PCR, the TCRdb table keeps only in-frame clones and is missing some. The sample lists approximately 30,000 clones; approximately 83% were seen once. The sample was peripheral blood. These receptors came from a human donor in a cohort sampled during active COVID-19. Each CDR3 is given with its conserved first and last residue. The D gene is left open where the match is weak. Clone size is stated in some rows and not others, as once, few, many or a class when expanded.

j_call v_call clone_size d_call cdr3_aa cdr3_nt
TRBJ2-7 TRBV4-3 - TRBD1 CASSQGTGRYEQYF TGCGCCAGCAGCCAAGGGACAGGGAGGTACGAGCAGTACTTC
TRBJ1-1 TRBV6-2/TRBV6-3 - - CASSYSFLNTEAFF TGTGCCAGCAGTTACAGCTTCCTGAACACTGAAGCTTTCTTT
TRBJ2-2 TRBV6-5 - - CASSYRTPPGELFF TGTGCCAGCAGTTACCGGACACCCCCCGGGGAGCTGTTTTTT
TRBJ2-7 TRBV6-2/TRBV6-3 - TRBD2 CASSYSASGGLEQYF TGTGCCAGCAGTTACTCGGCTAGCGGGGGGCTGGAGCAGTACTTC
TRBJ1-5 TRBV19 - - CASSIEGRSNQPQHF TGTGCCAGTAGTATAGAGGGGAGGAGCAATCAGCCCCAGCATTTT
TRBJ1-1 TRBV4-3 - - CASSAKWGAEAFF TGCGCCAGCAGCGCCAAGTGGGGCGCCGAAGCTTTCTTT
TRBJ1-3 TRBV2 - - CASSEITGSLYGNTIYF TGTGCCAGCAGTGAAATAACGGGAAGCCTCTATGGAAACACCATATATTTT
TRBJ1-2 TRBV9 few - CASSPSTGTRDGYTF TGTGCCAGCAGCCCTAGCACCGGGACAAGGGATGGCTACACCTTC
TRBJ2-7 TRBV4-3 - - CASSLAGNKQYF TGCGCCAGCAGCCTGGCGGGGAATAAGCAGTACTTC
TRBJ1-2 TRBV3-1/TRBV3-2 - TRBD1 CASRLGQGGYGYTF TGTGCCAGCAGACTCGGACAGGGAGGCTATGGCTACACCTTC
TRBJ1-2 TRBV12-3/TRBV12-4 - - CASSHRGGGYTF TGTGCCAGCAGTCACCGGGGGGGAGGCTACACCTTC
TRBJ1-1 TRBV6-5 few - CASSYPPTEAFF TGTGCCAGCAGTTACCCTCCCACTGAAGCTTTCTTT
TRBJ1-3 TRBV14 - - CASSPYEQGYGNTIYF TGTGCCAGCAGCCCCTACGAACAGGGATACGGAAACACCATATATTTT
TRBJ1-2 TRBV13 - - CASPAGNRYTF TGTGCCAGCCCCGCAGGCAATCGCTACACCTTC
TRBJ2-6 TRBV9 - - CASSVGTSGANVLTF TGTGCCAGCAGCGTCGGGACATCTGGGGCCAACGTCCTGACTTTC
TRBJ1-2 TRBV7-9 - - CASSLAGGDYGYTF TGTGCCAGCAGCCTAGCGGGGGGGGACTATGGCTACACCTTC
TRBJ1-1 TRBV5-1 - TRBD1 CASSYDRGVAFF TGCGCCAGCAGCTACGACAGGGGAGTAGCTTTCTTT
TRBJ1-4 TRBV4-3 once TRBD1 CASSQDIGQGGRLKLFF TGCGCCAGCAGCCAAGATATAGGGCAGGGGGGACGCTTAAAACTGTTTTTT
TRBJ2-5 TRBV7-3 - TRBD2 CASSRSGGRETQYF TGTGCCAGCAGCCGTAGCGGGGGGCGGGAGACCCAGTACTTC
TRBJ2-5 TRBV3-1/TRBV3-2 - TRBD2 CASSRRAGAQETQYF TGTGCCAGCAGCCGGAGAGCGGGGGCACAAGAGACCCAGTACTTC
TRBJ2-3 TRBV10-3 once - CAISERRGQVADTQYF TGTGCCATCAGTGAAAGGAGGGGCCAAGTAGCAGATACGCAGTATTTT
TRBJ1-5 TRBV4-1 - TRBD1 CASSPSPGQFSNQPQHF TGCGCCAGCAGCCCTAGTCCGGGACAGTTTAGCAATCAGCCCCAGCATTTT
TRBJ2-7 TRBV11-1 - - CASSPPGRHEQYF TGTGCCAGCAGTCCCCCAGGGAGGCACGAGCAGTACTTC
TRBJ2-1 TRBV29-1 - - CSVEPSYNEQFF TGCAGCGTTGAACCTTCCTACAATGAGCAGTTCTTC
TRBJ1-1 TRBV6-5 - - CASSFGISYTEAFF TGTGCCAGCAGTTTTGGCATCTCCTACACTGAAGCTTTCTTT
TRBJ1-1 TRBV7-8 - - CASSLTGNLNTEAFF TGTGCCAGCAGTTTAACAGGCAACTTGAACACTGAAGCTTTCTTT
TRBJ2-7 TRBV27 - - CASSLLPGEQYF TGTGCCAGCAGTCTGCTCCCAGGGGAGCAGTACTTC